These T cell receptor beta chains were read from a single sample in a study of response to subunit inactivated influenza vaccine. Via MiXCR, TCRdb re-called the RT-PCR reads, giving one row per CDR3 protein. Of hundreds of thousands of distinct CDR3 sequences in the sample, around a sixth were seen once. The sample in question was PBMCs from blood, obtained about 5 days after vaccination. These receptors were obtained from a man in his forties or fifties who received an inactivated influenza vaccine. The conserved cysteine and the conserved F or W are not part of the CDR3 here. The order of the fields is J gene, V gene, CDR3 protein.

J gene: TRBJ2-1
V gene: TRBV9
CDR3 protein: ASSDLTSSAEQF

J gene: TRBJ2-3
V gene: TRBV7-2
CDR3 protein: ASSQGGLAEGGTQY

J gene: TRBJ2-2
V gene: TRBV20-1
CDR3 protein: SAPSDVRVTGELF

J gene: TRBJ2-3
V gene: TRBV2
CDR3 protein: ASRDRDHTDTQY

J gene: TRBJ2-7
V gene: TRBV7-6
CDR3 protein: ASSIVRAPTYEQY

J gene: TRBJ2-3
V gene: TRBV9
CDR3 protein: ASSAAGGADTQY

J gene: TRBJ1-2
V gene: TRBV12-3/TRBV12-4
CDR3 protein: ASSPPSDRVYGYT

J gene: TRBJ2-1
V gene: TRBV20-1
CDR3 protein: SPLPSSGLYNEQF

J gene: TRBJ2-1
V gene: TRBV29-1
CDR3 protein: SSRGGYNEQF

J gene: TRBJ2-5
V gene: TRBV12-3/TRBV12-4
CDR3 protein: ASSFLGTGEETQY

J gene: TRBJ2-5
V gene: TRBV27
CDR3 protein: ASTSQGARETQY

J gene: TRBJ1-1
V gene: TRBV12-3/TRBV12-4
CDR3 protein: ASNDGQGNTEAF

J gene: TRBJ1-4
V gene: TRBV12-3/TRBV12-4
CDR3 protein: ASSSGRRTGGYEKLF

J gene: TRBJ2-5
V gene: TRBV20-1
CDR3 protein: SLRTSWETQY

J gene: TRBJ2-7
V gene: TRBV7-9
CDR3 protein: ASSSINRGRYEQY

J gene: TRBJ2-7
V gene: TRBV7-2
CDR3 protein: ASSIMEGSYEQY

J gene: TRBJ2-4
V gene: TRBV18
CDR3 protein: ASSPQTSGSDIQY

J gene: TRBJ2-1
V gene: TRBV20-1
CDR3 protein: SAPRGVVRSYNEQF

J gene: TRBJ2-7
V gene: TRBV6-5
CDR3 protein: ASSYPRRERGASYEQY

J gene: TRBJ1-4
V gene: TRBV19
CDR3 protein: ASSKQDGYEKLF

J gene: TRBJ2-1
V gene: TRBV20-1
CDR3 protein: SARINSYNEQF

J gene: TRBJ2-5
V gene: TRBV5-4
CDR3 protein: ASSLWLEETQY

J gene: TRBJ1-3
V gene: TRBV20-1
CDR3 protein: SAQSSGNTIY

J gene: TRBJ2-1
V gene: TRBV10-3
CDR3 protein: AISDPDRAYNEQF

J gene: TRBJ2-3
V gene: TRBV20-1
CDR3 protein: SARDSRGLAGDTQY

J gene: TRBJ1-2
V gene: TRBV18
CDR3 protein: ASSPIGTGYGYT

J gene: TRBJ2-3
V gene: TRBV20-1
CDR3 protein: RGTSGNRGTQY

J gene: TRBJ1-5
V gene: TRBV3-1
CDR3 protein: ASSQAGTGANQPQH

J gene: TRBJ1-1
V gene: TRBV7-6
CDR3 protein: ASSTRVGGSDTEAF

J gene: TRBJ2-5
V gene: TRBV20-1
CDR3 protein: SATGWDQETQY

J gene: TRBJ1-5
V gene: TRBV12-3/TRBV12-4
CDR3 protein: ASSSTGGGQPQH

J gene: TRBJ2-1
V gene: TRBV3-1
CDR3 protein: ASSQEPGLAGTPGHEQF

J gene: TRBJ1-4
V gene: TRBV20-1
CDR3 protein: SARGWDREGEKLF

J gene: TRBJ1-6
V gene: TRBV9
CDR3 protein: ASSVEDGYNSPLH

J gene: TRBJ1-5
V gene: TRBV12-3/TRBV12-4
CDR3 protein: ASSLPPVRGNQPQH

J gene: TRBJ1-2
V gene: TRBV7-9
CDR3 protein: ASSYEYPGRGDYGYT

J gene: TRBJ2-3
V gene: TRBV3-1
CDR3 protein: ASSPISDRDTQY

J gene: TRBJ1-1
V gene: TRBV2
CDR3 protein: ASSVRALNTEAF

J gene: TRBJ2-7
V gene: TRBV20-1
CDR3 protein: SATTGGISSEFYEQY

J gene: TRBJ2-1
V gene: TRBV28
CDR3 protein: ASNSGAGVDGNEQF

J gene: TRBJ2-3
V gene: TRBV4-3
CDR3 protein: ASRLSGTADTQY

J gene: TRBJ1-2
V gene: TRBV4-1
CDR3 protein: ASSQAGGLYYGYT

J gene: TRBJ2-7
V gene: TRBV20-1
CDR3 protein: SARRGSHLYEQY

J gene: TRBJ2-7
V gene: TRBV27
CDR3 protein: ASSLYGLAGGYEQY

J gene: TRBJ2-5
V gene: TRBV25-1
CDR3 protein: ASSDHQGWETQY

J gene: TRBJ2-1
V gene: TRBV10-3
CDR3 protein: AITMRSGGSYNEQF

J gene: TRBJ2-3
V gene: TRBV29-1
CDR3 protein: SVEPRDRPSDTQY

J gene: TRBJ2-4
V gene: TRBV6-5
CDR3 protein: ASSLTSGGSKNIQY

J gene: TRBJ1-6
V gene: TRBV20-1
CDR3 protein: SARPGGSSPLH

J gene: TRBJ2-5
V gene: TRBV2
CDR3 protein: ASNMVSQTQY

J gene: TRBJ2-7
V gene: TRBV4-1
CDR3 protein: ASSQILAGSSYEQY

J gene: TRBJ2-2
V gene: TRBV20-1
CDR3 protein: SAYAKNTGELF

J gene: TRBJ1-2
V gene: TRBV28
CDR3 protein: ASSRPGADYGYT

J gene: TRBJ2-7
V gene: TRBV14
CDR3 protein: ASSQVRTGTAPYEQY

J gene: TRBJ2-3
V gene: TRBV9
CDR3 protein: ASSVGGGSTDTQY

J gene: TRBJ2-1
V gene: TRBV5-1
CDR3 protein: ASSLGGISADEQF

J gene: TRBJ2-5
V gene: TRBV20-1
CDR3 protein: SPSGTVQETQY

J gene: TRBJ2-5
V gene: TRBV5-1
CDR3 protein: ASSSGGTEETQY

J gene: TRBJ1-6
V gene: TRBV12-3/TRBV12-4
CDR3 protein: ASSLGQVPYSPLH